This is a list of T cell receptor beta chains from one sample in a study of post-analysis software for immune sequencing data. TCRdb reprocessed the PCR reads via MiXCR and lists one record per CDR3 protein. This sample has fewer than 550,000 distinct CDR3 sequences, with roughly 34% found just once. Sequencing was carried out using blood. The source is a girl younger than 18 with multiple sclerosis. The CDR3 runs from the conserved cysteine through the conserved F or W. D genes are given only for firm matches. The listing skips clone size in some rows; elsewhere it reads once, few, many or a size class.

.	TRBV4-2	TRBJ2-1	.	TGTGCCAGCAGCCAAGACATGGCGGGGCGTTCCTACAATGAGCAGTTCTTC	CASSQDMAGRSYNEQFF
TRBD2	TRBV14	TRBJ2-5	once	TGTGCCAGCAGCCTTACCAGTCAGGGACTAGCGGAAGAGACCCAGTACTTC	CASSLTSQGLAEETQYF
TRBD1	TRBV20-1	TRBJ2-7	many	TGCAGTGCCAAGACAGGGGGTACGTACGAGCAGTACTTC	CSAKTGGTYEQYF
.	TRBV5-1	TRBJ2-2	.	TGCGCCAGCAGCCGGGCGCCTACGAACACCGGGGAGCTGTTTTTT	CASSRAPTNTGELFF
.	TRBV7-9	TRBJ2-5	.	TGTGCCATCTCTGAAAGACGGGGGCAGTACTTC	CAISERRGQYF
TRBD2	TRBV7-9	TRBJ2-1	few	TGTGCCAGCAGCTCACGGACTAGCGGTTACAATGAGCAGTTCTTC	CASSSRTSGYNEQFF
.	TRBV13	TRBJ2-1	few	TGTGCCAGCAGCTTATCAGGGGAGTACAATGAGCAGTTCTTC	CASSLSGEYNEQFF
TRBD2	TRBV12-3/TRBV12-4	TRBJ2-5	.	TGTGCCAGCACCCGGGGGGAGGCCCAGTACTTC	CASTRGEAQYF
.	TRBV20-1	TRBJ2-7	.	TGCAGTGCTAGCGGCGTTGTGAGCTCCTACGAGCAGTACTTC	CSASGVVSSYEQYF
.	TRBV20-1	TRBJ2-7	.	TGCAGTGCTAGTGGGGTGTCCTACGAGCAGTACTTC	CSASGVSYEQYF
.	TRBV13	TRBJ2-3	.	TGTGCCAGCAGCGGAATTGGACCAGATACGCAGTATTTT	CASSGIGPDTQYF
TRBD2	TRBV5-1	TRBJ2-5	.	TGCGCCAGCAGCTTCGCCCATGGGACTAGCGGGTGGAACCAAGAGACCCAGTACTTC	CASSFAHGTSGWNQETQYF
TRBD1	TRBV7-2	TRBJ1-6	.	TGTGCCAGCAGCTTATATGCAGGGGGCTATTCACCCCTCCACTTT	CASSLYAGGYSPLHF
.	TRBV13	TRBJ2-1	.	TGTGCCAGCAGCTTCTCGACGGCTAAAGATTGGGAGCAGTTCTTC	CASSFSTAKDWEQFF
.	TRBV12-3/TRBV12-4	TRBJ1-6	.	TGTGCCAGCAGTTTCGGGGGTGGAAATTCACCCCTCCACTTT	CASSFGGGNSPLHF